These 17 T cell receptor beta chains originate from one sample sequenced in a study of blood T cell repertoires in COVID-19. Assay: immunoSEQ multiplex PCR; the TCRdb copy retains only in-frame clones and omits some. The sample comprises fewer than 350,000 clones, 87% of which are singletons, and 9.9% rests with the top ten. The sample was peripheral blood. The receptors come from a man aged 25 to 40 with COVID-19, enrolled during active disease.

The CDR3 here is CASSLGVASYEQYF. CDR3 sequence (DNA): TGTGCCAGCAGCTTAGGCGTGGCCTCCTACGAGCAGTACTTC. This chain joins TRBV13 and TRBJ2-7; unclear D gene. This CDR3 contains 14 residues. Germline CDR1 reads PRHDT; CDR2 reads FYEKMQ (reference sequence). Trimming took 0 bases from V and 0 from J, leaving 6 bases between them. The variable domain in full, with the rest retrieved from reference TRBV13 and TRBJ2-7, is AAGVIQSPRHLIKEKRETATLKCYPIPRHDTVYWYQQGPGQDPQFLISFYEKMQSDKGSIPDRFSAQQFSDYHSELNMSSLELGDSALYFCASSLGVASYEQYFGPGTRLTVT.

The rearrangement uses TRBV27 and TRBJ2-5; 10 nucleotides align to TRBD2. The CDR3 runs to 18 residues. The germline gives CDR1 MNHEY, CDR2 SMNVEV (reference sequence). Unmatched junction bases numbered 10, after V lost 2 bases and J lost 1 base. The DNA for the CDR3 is TGTGCCAGCAGTTTAGCGCTAGCGGGAGCCCCGGGCCAAGAGACCCAGTACTTC. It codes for CASSLALAGAPGQETQYF.

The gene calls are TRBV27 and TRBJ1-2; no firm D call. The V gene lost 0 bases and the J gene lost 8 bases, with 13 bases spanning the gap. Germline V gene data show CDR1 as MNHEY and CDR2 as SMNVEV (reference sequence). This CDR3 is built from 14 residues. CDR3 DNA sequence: TGTGCCAGCAGTTTATCGATGGGTGGTAGCGGCTACACCTTC. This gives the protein CASSLSMGGSGYTF.

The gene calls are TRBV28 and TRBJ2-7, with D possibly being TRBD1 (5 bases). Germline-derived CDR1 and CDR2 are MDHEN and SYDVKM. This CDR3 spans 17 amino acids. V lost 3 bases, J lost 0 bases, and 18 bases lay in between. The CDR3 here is CASSFNRVGENSYEQYF. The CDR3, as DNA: TGTGCCAGCAGTTTTAATCGGGTAGGGGAAAACTCCTACGAGCAGTACTTC.

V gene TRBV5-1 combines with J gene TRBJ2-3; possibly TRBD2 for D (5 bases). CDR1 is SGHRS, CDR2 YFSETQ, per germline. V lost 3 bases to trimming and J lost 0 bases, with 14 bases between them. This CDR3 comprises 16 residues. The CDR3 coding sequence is TGCGCCAGCAGCTACGATCCTGCGGGTAGCACAGATACGCAGTATTTT. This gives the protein CASSYDPAGSTDTQYF. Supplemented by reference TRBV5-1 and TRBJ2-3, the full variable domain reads KAGVTQTPRYLIKTRGQQVTLSCSPISGHRSVSWYQQTPGQGLQFLFEYFSETQRNKGNFPGRFSGRQFSNSRSEMNVSTLELGDSALYLCASSYDPAGSTDTQYFGPGTRLTVL.

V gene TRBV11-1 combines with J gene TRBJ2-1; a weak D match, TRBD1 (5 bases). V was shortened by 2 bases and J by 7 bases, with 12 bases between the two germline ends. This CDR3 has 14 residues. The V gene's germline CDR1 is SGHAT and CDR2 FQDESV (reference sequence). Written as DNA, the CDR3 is TGTGCCAGCAGCTTAACAGCCCCAGGGAATGAGCAGTTCTTC. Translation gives CASSLTAPGNEQFF.

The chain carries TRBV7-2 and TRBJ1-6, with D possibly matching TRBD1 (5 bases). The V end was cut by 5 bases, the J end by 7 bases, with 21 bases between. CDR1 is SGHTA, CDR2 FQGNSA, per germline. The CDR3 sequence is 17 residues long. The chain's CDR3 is CASSTRVVGDTNSPLHF. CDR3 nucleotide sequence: TGTGCCAGCAGCACCAGGGTTGTAGGGGATACCAATTCACCCCTCCACTTT.

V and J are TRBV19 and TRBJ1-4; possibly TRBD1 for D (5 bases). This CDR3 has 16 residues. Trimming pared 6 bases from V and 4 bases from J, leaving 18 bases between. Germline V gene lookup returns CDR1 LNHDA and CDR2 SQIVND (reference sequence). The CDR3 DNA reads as TGTGCCAGTAGAAATACTCCGGGACTGATTAATGAAAAACTGTTTTTT. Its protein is CASRNTPGLINEKLFF.

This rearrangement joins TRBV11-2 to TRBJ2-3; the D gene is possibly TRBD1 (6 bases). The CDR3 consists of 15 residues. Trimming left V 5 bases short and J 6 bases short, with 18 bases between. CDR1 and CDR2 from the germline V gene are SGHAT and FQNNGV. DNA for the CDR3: TGTGCCAGCAGCGCATTCGGCACAGGGCCCGATACGCAGTATTTT. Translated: CASSAFGTGPDTQYF.

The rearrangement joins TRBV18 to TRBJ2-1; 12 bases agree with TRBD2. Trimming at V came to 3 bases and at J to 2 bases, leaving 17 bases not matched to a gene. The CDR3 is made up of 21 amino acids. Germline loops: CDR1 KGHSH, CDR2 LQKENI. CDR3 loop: CASSPRALAGGPLPTYNEQFF. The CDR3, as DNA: TGTGCCAGCTCACCCCGTGCACTAGCGGGGGGTCCGCTCCCCACCTACAATGAGCAGTTCTTC.

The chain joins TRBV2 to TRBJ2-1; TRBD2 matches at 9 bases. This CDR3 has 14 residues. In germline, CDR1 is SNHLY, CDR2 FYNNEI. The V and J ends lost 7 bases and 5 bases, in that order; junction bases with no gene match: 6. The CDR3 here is CASTSGGSHNEQFF. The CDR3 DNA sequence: TGTGCCAGCACAAGCGGGGGGTCTCACAATGAGCAGTTCTTC.

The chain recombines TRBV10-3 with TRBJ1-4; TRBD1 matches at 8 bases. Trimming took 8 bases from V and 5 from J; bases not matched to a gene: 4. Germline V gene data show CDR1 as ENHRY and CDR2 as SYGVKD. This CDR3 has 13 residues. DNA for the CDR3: TGTGCCATCGGTGGACAGGGCAATGAAAAACTGTTTTTT. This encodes CAIGGQGNEKLFF.

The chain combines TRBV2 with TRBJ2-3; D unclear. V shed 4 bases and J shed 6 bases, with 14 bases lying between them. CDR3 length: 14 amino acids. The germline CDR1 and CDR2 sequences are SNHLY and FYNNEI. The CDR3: CASSALDVGDTQYF. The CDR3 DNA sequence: TGTGCCAGCAGTGCCCTCGACGTCGGGGATACGCAGTATTTT.

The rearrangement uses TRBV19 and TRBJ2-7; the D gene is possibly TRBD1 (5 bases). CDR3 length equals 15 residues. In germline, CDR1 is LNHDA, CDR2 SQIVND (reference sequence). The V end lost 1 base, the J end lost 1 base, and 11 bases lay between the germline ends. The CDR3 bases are TGTGCCAGTAGTATAGCGCCAGGGCTATCCTACGAGCAGTACTTC. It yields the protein CASSIAPGLSYEQYF.

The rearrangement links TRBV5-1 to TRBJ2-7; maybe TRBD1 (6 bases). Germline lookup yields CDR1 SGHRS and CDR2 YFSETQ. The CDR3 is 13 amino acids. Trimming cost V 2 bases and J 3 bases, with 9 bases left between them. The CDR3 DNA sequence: TGCGCCAGCAGCTTTACAGGGCGCTACGAGCAGTACTTC. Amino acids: CASSFTGRYEQYF.

The CDR3 loop is CASSQGTDSGELFF. CDR3 in DNA: TGTGCCAGCAGCCAAGGGACAGATTCCGGGGAGCTGTTTTTT. The chain uses TRBV3-1 (or the pseudogene TRBV3-2) and TRBJ2-2, with D perhaps matching TRBD1 (6 bases). The CDR3 has 14 amino acids. Germline CDR1 is LGHDT and CDR2 is YNNKEL (reference sequence). Trimming removed 1 base from V and 6 bases from J, with 9 bases in between.

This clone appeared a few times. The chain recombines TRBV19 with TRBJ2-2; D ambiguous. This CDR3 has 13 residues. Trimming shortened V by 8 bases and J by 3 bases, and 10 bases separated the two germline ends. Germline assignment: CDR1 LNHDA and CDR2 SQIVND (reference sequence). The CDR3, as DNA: TGTGCCAGTGTCTCCGTCGACACCGGGGAGCTGTTTTTT. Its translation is CASVSVDTGELFF.